This T cell receptor beta chain comes out of a study of immune evolution from preneoplasia to lung adenocarcinoma. Libraries were prepared by immunoSEQ multiplex PCR; TCRdb keeps only in-frame clonotypes and omits some of them. In the table there are more than 3,000 clones, 60% to 85% of which are singletons. Trimming pared 4 bases from V and 2 bases from J, leaving 14 bases between. The CDR3 runs 15 residues. Germline V gives CDR1 SGHAT, CDR2 FQDESV (reference sequence). The sequencing input was FFPE lung adenocarcinoma in situ tissue. This clonotype was sampled from a person aged 55-80 years with lung adenocarcinoma. This sequence joins TRBV11-1 and TRBJ2-5; D might be TRBD1 (6 bases). Here the CDR3 reads CASSSVTGQQETQYF. The DNA for the CDR3 is TGTGCCAGCAGCTCCGTTACGGGACAACAAGAGACCCAGTACTTC.